Described below is a single TCR beta chain sequence and its context. What antigen it recognizes has not been identified. The input lacks base qualities; no much larger clone sits a single base away. TCR CDR3 regions were amplified from genomic DNA by multiplex PCR using the deep immunoSEQ assay. For each cell subset, the extracted genomic DNA was distributed evenly across all wells of several immunoSEQ 96-well plates, and each plate served as one replicate. For sorted subsets, around 0.2 ug of genomic DNA, equivalent to 25,000 to 30,000 T cell genomes, went into each replicate PCR. The purified libraries were quantified using a Qubit 3.0 fluorometer, sized with a Bioanalyzer 2100, and then quantified again using the KAPA Library Quantification kit. Every immunoSEQ 96-well plate was sequenced on a separate single-read 150-cycle Illumina NextSeq 550 flow cell. As for the original processing: The immunoSEQ output contained only junctional sequences without quality scores, so filtering could not match that applied to full-length reads. Sequences were annotated with PyIR, a Python wrapper for IgBLAST v1.9, and V/J genes and CDR3 were assigned using IMGT germline references. Any read was removed if the V/J assignment was weak (E-value above 1e-6), the CDR3 was missing, or the read contained stop codons, out-of-frame junctions, or ambiguous translated residues. V3J clonotypes were defined by identical inferred V gene, J gene, and CDR3 amino acid sequence. Percentage overlap between repertoires was computed as shared unique clonotypes divided by the size of the smaller repertoire. RTK rarefaction, the Chao1 estimator, and Recon v2.1 estimates of unobserved clonotypes were used to assess repertoire richness. For all TCRbeta clonotypes obtained by the gDNA method from a handful of donors, generation probabilities were computed with OLGA. Drawn from immuneACCESS, this table holds only the in-frame rearrangements with V and J called that TCRdb kept. Clones are partly lost; checked studies trace under half to an unresolved V gene and leave the rest unexplained. That table supplies the V and J calls and clone size; D and trimming were determined from the DNA. For this sample there are roughly 2 million clones; over 85% appear just once. The ten largest clones represent about 1.1% of the sample.

CD8 naive samples were obtained by positive selection for CCR7 among CD45RO-negative cells, yielding a CD45RA+CCR7+ population from which TemRA cells were excluded. The donors were healthy, HIV-negative adults who had no recently reported acute infections or vaccinations. Only Caucasian adults living in Nashville, Tennessee, USA were represented among the donors. Blood was collected by leukapheresis, and PBMCs were isolated by Ficoll-Histopaque density gradient centrifugation and then cryopreserved in liquid nitrogen vapor phase. Analytical flow cytometry was used to check the purity and quantity of every magnetically sorted T cell population. From each sorted fraction, genomic DNA was isolated and quantified by UV absorbance on a Nanodrop 2000c. CDR1 and CDR2 are read off the germline V gene as MGHDK and SYGVNS. Trimming takes 6 bases from V and 4 bases from J, and the germline ends sit 4 bases apart. Reading from cysteine to phenylalanine, the CDR3 counts 11 amino acids. Only CDR3 DNA remains: 33 bases, in frame from the first base.

This specimen comes from a study of shared clonotypes between healthy human individuals (dated by TCRdb to the early 2020s). About the study as a whole: The cohort included a few men and a couple of women between 18 and 49 years of age. Each donor's leukapheresis produced roughly between roughly 0.85 and 9.5 billion PBMCs. Blood TCR repertoires of several healthy adults were deeply sequenced to estimate repertoire size and the extent of clonotype sharing between individuals. To increase sequencing depth and limit assay-specific biases, different laboratories used diverse techniques to prepare libraries and sequence TCR repertoires. For each donor, CD4 naive and CD4 memory were each run on three plates, CD8 naive on two plates, and CD8 memory on one plate.

Results the study describes overall, beyond this receptor: Pairwise subsampling indicated that sequencing depth was expected to affect the degree of clonotype sharing among donors. Sampling was restricted to blood, and TCR repertoires in tissues likely differ from the TCR repertoires found in blood. Naive subsets generally had larger estimated clonotype richness than memory subsets. Clonotypes shared by all four sorted-subset donors showed higher generation probabilities than non-shared clonotypes. When a handful of donors were compared, the shared fraction of clonotypes was around 4.6% for naive CD4, roughly 3.3% for naive CD8, 2.3% for memory CD4, and 0.3% to 0.5% for memory CD8. Because the study included only a small number of donors, the genetic and exposure-history diversity represented was limited. Even with the large sequencing depth, rarefaction of the sorted-subset datasets indicated that sequencing was incomplete.

The rearrangement combines TRBV25-1 with TRBJ1-3; the D gene cannot be named for sure. The origin of this receptor is a man aged 18 to 35 in good health. Sequencing was performed on naive CD8+ T cells sorted from blood. The cell subset or site label on this specimen signifies: CD45RA+CCR7+. The DNA is TGTGCCAGCAGGTGGGGAAACACCATATATTTT. It codes for CASRWGNTIYF.